This entry concerns a single TCR beta chain. The antigen is unknown. Per germline, CDR1 SGHRS and CDR2 YFSETQ. With V trimmed by 3 bases and J by 7 bases, 3 bases remained unmatched. CDR3 length equals 15 residues. This sample stems from a study of T cell responses to AZD1222 COVID-19 vaccine. Clones were sequenced by immunoSEQ multiplex PCR, and TCRdb holds only the in-frame ones, with some missing. In the table there are about 72,000 clones, roughly 87% of which are singletons. Study findings and constraints: Spike was spanned by vaccine-associated CD4 TCRs, which were dominant at 160-218 and 743-854. Donors skewed white British and female; clonal diversity was possibly underestimated. All repertoire sampling was performed exclusively after the peak T cell response.

The sample here was peripheral blood, taken 28 days after the second AZD1222 dose. This TCR was recovered from an adult who received the AZD1222 COVID-19 vaccine. This rearrangement joins TRBV5-1 to TRBJ1-6, with TRBD1 matching 11 bases. The CDR3 region has the DNA TGCGCCAGCAGCTATGGACAGGGGGCCAATTCACCCCTCCACTTT. Encoded protein: CASSYGQGANSPLHF. The full variable domain, completed using reference TRBV5-1 and TRBJ1-6, is KAGVTQTPRYLIKTRGQQVTLSCSPISGHRSVSWYQQTPGQGLQFLFEYFSETQRNKGNFPGRFSGRQFSNSRSEMNVSTLELGDSALYLCASSYGQGANSPLHFGNGTRLTVT.